Below are 32 T cell receptor beta chains sequenced from a single sample in a study of blood T cell repertoires in COVID-19. This table comes from immunoSEQ multiplex PCR, and its TCRdb copy is limited to in-frame clones, with some not included. This sample has 430,000 or so clones, with roughly 90% found just once. Sequencing was done on a sample of PBMCs or T cells enriched from blood (not recorded which). These receptors all stem from a woman aged 40-49 years who had recovered from COVID-19.

The V call is TRBV4-3, the J call TRBJ1-5; 10 nucleotides agree with TRBD1. The junction had 5 bases not matched to a gene; V was cut back by 3 bases and J by 3 bases. From germline, CDR1 is LGHNA and CDR2 YSLEER. There are 16 residues in the CDR3. The CDR3 coding sequence is TGCGCCAGCAGCCAGGGGACAGGGGTTGACAATCAGCCCCAGCATTTT. The encoded protein is CASSQGTGVDNQPQHF.

The chain links TRBV24-1 to TRBJ2-3; TRBD1 agrees at 10 bases. Per germline, CDR1 KGHDR and CDR2 SFDVKD. Losses at the gene ends were 4 bases for V and 6 bases for J; bases not matched to a gene: 6. The CDR3 is 15 amino acids. CDR3: CATSDPTGGMDTQYF. CDR3 nucleotides: TGTGCCACCAGTGACCCGACAGGGGGCATGGATACGCAGTATTTT.

The chain is built from TRBV20-1 and TRBJ2-7, with 8 positions matching TRBD1. The CDR3 contains 14 residues. Losses at the gene ends were 3 bases for V and 2 bases for J; bases not matched to a gene: 6. The germline V gene has CDR1 DFQATT and CDR2 SNEGSKA (reference sequence). The CDR3 coding sequence is TGCAGTGCTAGTGACAGGGGTCACACCTACGAGCAGTACTTC. Protein product: CSASDRGHTYEQYF.

This rearrangement joins TRBV29-1 to TRBJ2-7; 7 bases are shared with TRBD1. The germline CDR1 and CDR2 sequences are SQVTM and ANQGSEA. V was clipped by 6 bases and J by 3 bases; unmatched bases: 8. There are 13 residues in the CDR3. The CDR3 is CSVTGLRDYEQYF. For the CDR3, the DNA is TGCAGCGTGACAGGGTTACGGGACTACGAGCAGTACTTC.

This rearrangement joins TRBV6-1 to TRBJ2-1; TRBD2 might be the D (6 bases). Germline CDR1 is MNHNS and CDR2 is SASEGT. This CDR3 spans 16 amino acids. The V gene lost 4 bases and the J gene lost 8 bases, with 21 bases spanning the gap. CDR3 nucleotide sequence: TGTGCCAGCAGTGTCTTACTAGGGCCCGGCGGGGATGAGCAGTTCTTC. Its translation is CASSVLLGPGGDEQFF.

The chain is built from TRBV7-9 and TRBJ1-1, with 9 bases lining up with TRBD1. The V and J ends lost 4 bases and 4 bases, in that order; junction bases with no gene match: 4. In germline, CDR1 is SEHNR, CDR2 FQNEAQ (reference sequence). There are 14 residues in the CDR3. The DNA for the CDR3 is TGTGCCAGCAGCTCTACAGGGGGCCTCACTGAAGCTTTCTTT. This sequence encodes CASSSTGGLTEAFF.

This chain uses TRBV6-2 or TRBV6-3 with TRBJ2-1, with 11 bases identical to TRBD2. This CDR3 region has 15 residues. The germline CDR1 and CDR2 sequences are MNHEY and SVGEGT. Trimming removed 3 bases from V and 9 bases from J; junction bases left unmatched: 7. The CDR3 DNA reads as TGTGCCAGCAGTTATTTAGCGGGAGGGCCGGGTGAGCAGTTCTTC. Translating gives CASSYLAGGPGEQFF.

V is TRBV7-2 and J is TRBJ2-1; the match to TRBD2 covers 14 bases. V lost 4 bases and J lost 9; bases outside the gene matches: 5. CDR1 and CDR2 (germline): SGHTA, FQGNSA. This CDR3 has 15 amino acids. The CDR3 is CASSWVGLAGVEQFF. The CDR3 DNA reads TGTGCCAGCAGCTGGGTGGGACTAGCGGGAGTTGAGCAGTTCTTC. The whole variable domain, remainder taken from reference TRBV7-2 and TRBJ2-1, is GAGVSQSPSNKVTEKGKDVELRCDPISGHTALYWYRQSLGQGLEFLIYFQGNSAPDKSGLPSDRFSAERTGGSVSTLTIQRTQQEDSAVYLCASSWVGLAGVEQFFGPGTRLTVL.

The chain joins TRBV19 to TRBJ2-2, with 8 positions matching TRBD2. The CDR3 is 15 amino acids. Per germline, CDR1 LNHDA and CDR2 SQIVND (reference sequence). V trimming: 5 bases; J trimming: 8 bases; junction bases outside the gene matches: 10. For the CDR3, the DNA is TGTGCCAGTAGTTCCCTACTAGCGGTGTTGGGGGAGCTGTTTTTT. This sequence encodes CASSSLLAVLGELFF.

CDR3 sequence reads: CASSYSTGGTGNTIYF. CDR3 bases: TGTGCCAGCAGTTACTCGACAGGGGGGACTGGAAACACCATATATTTT. V gene TRBV25-1 combines with J gene TRBJ1-3, with 9 bases fitting TRBD1. Unmatched junction bases numbered 7, after V lost 5 bases and J lost 2 bases. The germline V gene encodes CDR1 MGHDK and CDR2 SYGVNS. The CDR3 has 16 residues.

The chain links TRBV7-2 to TRBJ1-1; D call uncertain. The V and J ends lost 3 bases and 6 bases respectively, with 11 bases between them. This CDR3 has 13 residues. Germline assignment: CDR1 SGHTA and CDR2 FQGNSA. CDR3 nucleotide sequence: TGTGCCAGCAGCTTCGCCAAGAGGGCTGAAGCTTTCTTT. Protein product: CASSFAKRAEAFF.

This chain uses TRBV5-4 with TRBJ2-5; tentative D call: TRBD1 (5 bases). V was shortened by 3 bases and J by 4 bases, with 16 bases between the two germline ends. This CDR3 spans 15 amino acids. Germline V gene lookup returns CDR1 SGHNT and CDR2 YYREEE (reference sequence). CDR3 sequence reads: CASSSYEGVGETQYF. The CDR3 region has the DNA TGTGCCAGCAGCTCGTATGAAGGGGTGGGAGAGACCCAGTACTTC.

This chain uses TRBV19 with TRBJ1-5, with TRBD1 identical over 7 bases. The CDR3 loop spans 15 amino acids. Germline V gives CDR1 LNHDA, CDR2 SQIVND (reference sequence). V was clipped by 8 bases and J by 4 bases; unmatched bases: 11. CDR3 loop: CASETVGTANQPQHF. The CDR3 DNA reads TGTGCCAGTGAAACTGTAGGGACAGCGAATCAGCCCCAGCATTTT. Full variable domain (outside the CDR3, taken from reference TRBV19 and TRBJ1-5): DGGITQSPKYLFRKEGQNVTLSCEQNLNHDAMYWYRQDPGQGLRLIYYSQIVNDFQKGDIAEGYSVSREKKESFPLTVTSAQKNPTAFYLCASETVGTANQPQHFGDGTRLSIL.

J is TRBJ2-1 and V is TRBV7-2, with 9 positions matching TRBD1. This CDR3 is built from 15 residues. Germline CDR1 and CDR2: SGHTA and FQGNSA. V shed 5 bases, J shed 8 bases, and the junction held 10 bases outside the gene matches. CDR3 sequence reads: CASSRRGQGVDEQFF. The CDR3 DNA is TGTGCCAGCAGCCGGCGGGGACAGGGTGTGGATGAGCAGTTCTTC.

This clone was observed once. The chain recombines TRBV27 with TRBJ1-6; no clear D. V shed 3 bases and J shed 0 bases, with 6 bases lying between them. Germline V gene lookup returns CDR1 MNHEY and CDR2 SMNVEV (reference sequence). This CDR3 has 15 residues. The CDR3 DNA sequence: TGTGCCAGCAGTTTTACAGCCTCCTATAATTCACCCCTCCACTTT. This translates into CASSFTASYNSPLHF.

In nucleotides, the CDR3 is TGTGCCAGCAGCCAGAGGGGCGAAGAGGCTATGGGACTAGCGGGACCGAACACCGGGGAGCTGTTTTTT. Protein product: CASSQRGEEAMGLAGPNTGELFF. The chain combines TRBV3-1 (or the pseudogene TRBV3-2) with TRBJ2-2, with 13 bases lining up with TRBD2. CDR1 LGHDT and CDR2 YNNKEL come from the germline V gene (reference sequence). The V segment lost 3 bases and the J segment 0 bases; nucleotides outside the gene matches: 19. The CDR3 extends over 23 amino acids.

The rearrangement links TRBV6-6 to TRBJ2-3, with TRBD2 matching 12 bases. V shed 5 bases, J shed 4 bases, and the junction held 10 bases outside the gene matches. The CDR3 sequence is 17 residues long. Germline V lookup: CDR1 MNHNY, CDR2 SVGAGI (reference sequence). CDR3 sequence: CASSPLRLAGAADTQYF. The DNA of the CDR3 is TGTGCCAGCAGTCCCCTTCGACTAGCGGGAGCGGCAGATACGCAGTATTTT.

This clone was counted only a few times. V usage is TRBV25-1 and J usage is TRBJ1-1; possible D gene TRBD1, 6 bases. The germline V gene has CDR1 MGHDK and CDR2 SYGVNS. The CDR3 sequence is 14 residues long. The V end lost 4 bases, the J end lost 6 bases, and 15 bases lay between the germline ends. For the CDR3, the DNA is TGTGCCAGCAGTGCGCCCGGGGGGCTGCCTGAAGCTTTCTTT. It is translated as CASSAPGGLPEAFF.

The chain has TRBV5-5 and TRBJ2-1; 11 nucleotides agree with TRBD2. Germline lookup yields CDR1 SGHKS and CDR2 YYEKEE (reference sequence). V lost 0 bases, J lost 7 bases, and 6 bases stayed unmatched. The CDR3 consists of 16 residues. CDR3 sequence reads: CASSLERLAGSNEQFF. CDR3 bases: TGTGCCAGCAGCTTGGAGCGACTAGCGGGAAGTAATGAGCAGTTCTTC.

This rearrangement joins TRBV18 to TRBJ2-7; tentatively, D is TRBD2 (5 bases). V dropped 3 bases and J dropped 4 bases, with 16 bases sitting between them. The V gene's germline CDR1 is KGHSH and CDR2 LQKENI. The CDR3 contains 15 residues. CDR3 in amino acids: CASSPHGTSRYEQYF. CDR3 nucleotides: TGTGCCAGCTCACCGCACGGTACTAGTAGGTACGAGCAGTACTTC. The variable domain in full, with the rest retrieved from reference TRBV18 and TRBJ2-7, is NAGVMQNPRHLVRRRGQEARLRCSPMKGHSHVYWYRQLPEEGLKFMVYLQKENIIDESGMPKERFSAEFPKEGPSILRIQQVVRGDSAAYFCASSPHGTSRYEQYFGPGTRLTVT.

CDR3 residues: CASTSWTGGTNQPQHF. The CDR3 DNA sequence: TGTGCCAGTACCTCGTGGACAGGGGGGACCAATCAGCCCCAGCATTTT. The V and J genes are TRBV19 and TRBJ1-5; TRBD1 matches 10 bases. J gave up 3 bases and V 7 bases, and 9 bases lay outside the gene matches. The germline CDR1 and CDR2 sequences are LNHDA and SQIVND (reference sequence). The CDR3 loop spans 16 amino acids.

The rearrangement uses TRBV12-3 or TRBV12-4 and TRBJ1-5; TRBD1 is a possible D gene (5 bases). V gave up 8 bases and J gave up 2 bases, with 10 bases separating them. This CDR3 contains 13 residues. The CDR3 loop reads CASAGGGNQPQHF. The CDR3 nucleotides read TGTGCCAGCGCCGGGGGGGGCAATCAGCCCCAGCATTTT.

The CDR3 DNA sequence: TGTGCCAGCAGTGAACTGGAATCGGGGGGCTACACCTTC. This gives the protein CASSELESGGYTF. The rearrangement uses TRBV6-1 and TRBJ1-2; D is unclear. The germline CDR1 and CDR2 sequences are MNHNS and SASEGT. V lost 2 bases to trimming and J lost 8 bases, with 12 bases between them. CDR3 length: 13 residues.

The chain links TRBV7-2 to TRBJ2-7, with TRBD1 as a possible D gene (5 bases). CDR1 is SGHTA, CDR2 FQGNSA, per germline. Trimming removed 0 bases from V and 5 bases from J, with 17 bases in between. The CDR3 has 16 amino acids. The CDR3 spells CASSLAGLALGHEQYF. DNA for the CDR3: TGTGCCAGCAGCTTAGCAGGGTTAGCTCTGGGGCACGAGCAGTACTTC.

The gene calls are TRBV2 and TRBJ1-1; no clear D gene. Germline V lookup: CDR1 SNHLY, CDR2 FYNNEI. The CDR3 is 13 residues long. Trimming pared 5 bases from V and 3 bases from J, leaving 10 bases between. The CDR3 region is CASSIRGDTEAFF. The DNA for the CDR3 is TGTGCCAGCAGTATCCGGGGTGACACTGAAGCTTTCTTT.

V and J are TRBV10-3 and TRBJ1-1; no clear D gene. The V end lost 11 bases, the J end lost 3 bases, and 13 bases lay between the germline ends. CDR1 and CDR2 from the germline V gene are ENHRY and SYGVKD. CDR3 length: 12 residues. CDR3 amino acids: CAAHDRDTEAFF. Written as DNA, the CDR3 is TGTGCCGCCCACGACCGGGACACTGAAGCTTTCTTT.

The rearrangement uses TRBV2 and TRBJ1-1; maybe TRBD1 (5 bases). The CDR3 is 13 residues long. V lost 7 bases and J 1 base, leaving 10 bases between the germline ends. Germline loops: CDR1 SNHLY, CDR2 FYNNEI. CDR3 sequence reads: CASTLGQNTEAFF. The CDR3 nucleotides read TGTGCCAGCACCCTAGGACAGAACACTGAAGCTTTCTTT.

V is TRBV15 and J is TRBJ2-5, with 8 bases aligning to TRBD1. J lost 2 bases, V lost 3 bases, and 2 bases had no gene match. The CDR3 has 14 amino acids. In germline, CDR1 is LNHNV, CDR2 YYDKDF (reference sequence). The chain's CDR3 is CATSRGQAQETQYF. The CDR3 DNA reads TGTGCCACCAGCAGGGGACAGGCACAAGAGACCCAGTACTTC.

This chain links TRBV25-1 with TRBJ1-1; tentative D call: TRBD1 (5 bases). Trimming pared 5 bases from V and 0 bases from J, leaving 16 bases between. Germline CDR1 and CDR2: MGHDK and SYGVNS. The CDR3 spans 16 residues. The CDR3 sequence is CASSQTVIGMNTEAFF. In DNA, the CDR3 is TGTGCCAGCAGTCAGACAGTTATCGGAATGAACACTGAAGCTTTCTTT.

The chain links TRBV19 to TRBJ2-1, with D uncertain. Trimming stripped 4 bases from V and 9 bases from J, with 16 bases between. The CDR3 totals 14 residues. The germline gives CDR1 LNHDA, CDR2 SQIVND (reference sequence). The CDR3 spells CASSTPSVWAEQFF. The DNA for the CDR3 is TGTGCCAGTAGTACCCCCAGTGTCTGGGCTGAGCAGTTCTTC. Full variable domain (remainder filled in from reference TRBV19 and TRBJ2-1): DGGITQSPKYLFRKEGQNVTLSCEQNLNHDAMYWYRQDPGQGLRLIYYSQIVNDFQKGDIAEGYSVSREKKESFPLTVTSAQKNPTAFYLCASSTPSVWAEQFFGPGTRLTVL.

The chain has TRBV5-6 and TRBJ1-4, with 8 bases that match TRBD1. Per the germline V gene, CDR1 is SGHDT and CDR2 is YYEEEE. This CDR3 region has 14 residues. The V and J ends lost 0 bases and 7 bases, in that order; junction bases with no gene match: 2. CDR3 coding DNA: TGTGCCAGCAGCTTGGGACAGGGGAGTGAAAAACTGTTTTTT. It codes for CASSLGQGSEKLFF.

This chain uses TRBV6-2 or TRBV6-3 with TRBJ2-7; TRBD2 aligns across 10 bases. Unmatched junction bases numbered 10, after V lost 4 bases and J lost 1 base. Germline values: CDR1 MNHEY, CDR2 SVGEGT. This CDR3 is 17 amino acids long. The CDR3 protein is CASSSPLGLADSYEQYF. CDR3 DNA sequence: TGTGCCAGCAGTTCCCCTTTAGGACTAGCGGATTCCTACGAGCAGTACTTC.